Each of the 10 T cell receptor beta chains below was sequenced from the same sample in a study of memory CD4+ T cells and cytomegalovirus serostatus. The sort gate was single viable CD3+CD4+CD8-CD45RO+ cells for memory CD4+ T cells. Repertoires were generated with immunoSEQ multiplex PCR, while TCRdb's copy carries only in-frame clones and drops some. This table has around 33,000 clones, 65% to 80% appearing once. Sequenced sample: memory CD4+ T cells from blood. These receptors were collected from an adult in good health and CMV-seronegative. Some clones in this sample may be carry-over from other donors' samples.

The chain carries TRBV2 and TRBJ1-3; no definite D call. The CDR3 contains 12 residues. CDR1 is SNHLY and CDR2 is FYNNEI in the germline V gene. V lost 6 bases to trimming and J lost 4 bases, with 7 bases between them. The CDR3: CASRIGGNTIYF. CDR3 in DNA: TGTGCCAGCAGAATCGGGGGAAACACCATATATTTT.

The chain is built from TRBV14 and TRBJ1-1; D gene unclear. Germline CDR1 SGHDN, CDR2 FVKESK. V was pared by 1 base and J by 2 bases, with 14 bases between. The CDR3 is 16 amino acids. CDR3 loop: CASSQASSLPNTEAFF. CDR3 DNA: TGTGCCAGCAGCCAAGCTAGTAGCCTCCCCAACACTGAAGCTTTCTTT.

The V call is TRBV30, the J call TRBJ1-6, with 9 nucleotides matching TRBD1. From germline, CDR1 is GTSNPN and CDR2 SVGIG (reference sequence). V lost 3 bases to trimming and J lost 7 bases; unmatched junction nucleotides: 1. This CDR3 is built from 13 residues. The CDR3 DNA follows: TGTGCCTGGAGGGGACAGGGCAATTCACCCCTCCACTTT. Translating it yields CAWRGQGNSPLHF.

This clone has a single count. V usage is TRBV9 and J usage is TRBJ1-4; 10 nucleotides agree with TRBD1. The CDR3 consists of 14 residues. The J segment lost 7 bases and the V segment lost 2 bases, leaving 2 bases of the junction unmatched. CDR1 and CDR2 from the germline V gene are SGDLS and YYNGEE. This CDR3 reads CASSVGTGVEKLFF. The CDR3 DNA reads TGTGCCAGCAGCGTCGGGACAGGGGTTGAAAAACTGTTTTTT.

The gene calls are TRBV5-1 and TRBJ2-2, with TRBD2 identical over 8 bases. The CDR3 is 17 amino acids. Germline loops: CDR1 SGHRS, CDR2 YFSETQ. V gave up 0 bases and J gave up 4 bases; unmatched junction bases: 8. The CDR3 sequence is CASSLDGLARGTGELFF. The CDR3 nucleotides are TGCGCCAGCAGCTTGGACGGACTAGCACGTGGCACCGGGGAGCTGTTTTTT.

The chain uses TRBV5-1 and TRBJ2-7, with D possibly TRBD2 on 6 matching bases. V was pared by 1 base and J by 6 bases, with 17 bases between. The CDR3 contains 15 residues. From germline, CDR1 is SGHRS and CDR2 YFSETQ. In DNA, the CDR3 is TGCGCCAGCAGCTTGAAGGAGGGTAGGGGTTCCGAGCAGTACTTC. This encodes CASSLKEGRGSEQYF.

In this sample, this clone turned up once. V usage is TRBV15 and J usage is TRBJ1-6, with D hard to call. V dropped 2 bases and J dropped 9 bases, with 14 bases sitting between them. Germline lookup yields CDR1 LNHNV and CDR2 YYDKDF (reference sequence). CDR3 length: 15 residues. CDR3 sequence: CATSRLTLWGSPLHF. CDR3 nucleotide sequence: TGTGCCACCAGCAGATTAACTCTGTGGGGTTCACCCCTCCACTTT.

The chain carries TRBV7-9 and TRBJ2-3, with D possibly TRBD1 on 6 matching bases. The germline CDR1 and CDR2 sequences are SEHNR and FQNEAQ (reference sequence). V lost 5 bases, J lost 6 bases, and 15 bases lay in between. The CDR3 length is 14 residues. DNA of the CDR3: TGTGCCAGCAGCCCGTTAGGGACAACTGATACGCAGTATTTT. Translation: CASSPLGTTDTQYF. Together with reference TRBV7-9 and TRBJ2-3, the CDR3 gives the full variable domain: DTGVSQNPRHKITKRGQNVTFRCDPISEHNRLYWYRQTLGQGPEFLTYFQNEAQLEKSRLLSDRFSAERPKGSFSTLEIQRTEQGDSAMYLCASSPLGTTDTQYFGPGTRLTVL.

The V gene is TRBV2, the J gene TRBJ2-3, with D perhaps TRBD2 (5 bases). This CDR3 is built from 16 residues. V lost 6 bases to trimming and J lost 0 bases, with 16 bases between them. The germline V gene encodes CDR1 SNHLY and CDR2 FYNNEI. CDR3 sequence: CASRPRPSGSTDTQYF. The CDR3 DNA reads TGTGCCAGCAGACCCCGGCCCAGCGGTAGCACAGATACGCAGTATTTT.

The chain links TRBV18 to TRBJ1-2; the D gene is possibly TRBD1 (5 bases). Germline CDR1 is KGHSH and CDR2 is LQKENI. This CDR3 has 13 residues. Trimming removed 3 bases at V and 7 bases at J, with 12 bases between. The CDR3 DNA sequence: TGTGCCAGCTCACCGAGCGGGGGAAGTGGCTACACCTTC. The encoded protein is CASSPSGGSGYTF.